This TCR beta chain was captured by sequencing in a study of blood T cell repertoires in COVID-19. The wider study: PBMCs, B-cell-depleted T cells, or T cells provided the cDNA or gDNA that made up the material.

Sequencing used immunoSEQ multiplex PCR; TCRdb keeps in-frame clones, though not all of them. The sample yields approximately 210,000 clones, around three quarters seen once. Germline-derived CDR1 and CDR2 are KGHSH and LQKENI. V shed 4 bases and J shed 6 bases, with 15 bases lying between them. This CDR3 region has 14 residues. The sample taken for sequencing was PBMCs or T cells enriched from blood (not recorded which). The V call is TRBV18, the J call TRBJ1-1; D ambiguous. This sequence originates from a woman in her forties or fifties with acute COVID-19. This CDR3 reads CASSLDLWSAEAFF. The CDR3 DNA follows: TGTGCCAGCTCACTCGACCTGTGGAGCGCTGAAGCTTTCTTT.